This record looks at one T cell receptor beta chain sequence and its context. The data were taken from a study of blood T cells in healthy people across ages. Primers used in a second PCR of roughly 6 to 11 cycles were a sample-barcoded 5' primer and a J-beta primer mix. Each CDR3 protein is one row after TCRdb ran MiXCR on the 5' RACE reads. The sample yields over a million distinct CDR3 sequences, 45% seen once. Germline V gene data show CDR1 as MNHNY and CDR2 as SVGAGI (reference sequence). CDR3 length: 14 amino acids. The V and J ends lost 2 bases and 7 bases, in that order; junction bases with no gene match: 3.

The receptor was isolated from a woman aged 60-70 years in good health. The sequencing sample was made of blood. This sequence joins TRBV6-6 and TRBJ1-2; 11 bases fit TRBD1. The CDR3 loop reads CASSYGQGACGYTF. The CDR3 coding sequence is TGTGCCAGCAGTTACGGACAGGGGGCGTGTGGCTACACCTTC.